A selection of T cell receptor beta chains follows, all from one sample in a study of shared clonotypes between healthy human individuals. Sequencing used immunoSEQ multiplex PCR; TCRdb keeps in-frame clones, though not all of them. The sample has almost 750,000 clones, roughly two thirds seen once. Sequenced material: memory CD4+ T cells sorted from blood. The source of these receptors is a woman aged 25 to 45 in good health. The CDR3 runs from the conserved cysteine through the conserved F or W. The D gene is left open where the match is weak. Some rows mark clone size as missing; the rest say once, few, many or name a class of expanded clone.

V	size	J	D	DNA	CDR3
TRBV27	-	TRBJ2-7	-	TGTGCCAGCAGTTTACACGGAGTACGGAACGAGCAGTACTTC	CASSLHGVRNEQYF
TRBV11-2	few	TRBJ2-5	-	TGTGCCAGCAGCATACTCGGGACGTTAGGGACCCAGTACTTC	CASSILGTLGTQYF
TRBV28	-	TRBJ1-4	-	TGTGCCAGCAGTTTACCTACCCCTGGGACCTATGAAAAACTGTTTTTT	CASSLPTPGTYEKLFF
TRBV11-1	-	TRBJ1-1	TRBD1	TGTGCCAGCAGCTTGAGGACAGGGAACACTGAAGCTTTCTTT	CASSLRTGNTEAFF
TRBV7-2	once	TRBJ2-5	-	TGTGCCAGCAGCTTAGCCGATCAAGAGACCCAGTACTTC	CASSLADQETQYF
TRBV6-5	once	TRBJ2-7	TRBD2	TGTGCCAGCTCGACTAGCAGAGGCTACGAGCAGTACTTC	CASSTSRGYEQYF
TRBV5-4	-	TRBJ1-5	-	TGTGCCAGCAGCCTCATGACCGGGTTTCAGCCCCAGCATTTT	CASSLMTGFQPQHF
TRBV11-2	few	TRBJ2-5	TRBD1	TGTGCCAGCAGCTTAGACAGGGGGCAAGAGACCCAGTACTTC	CASSLDRGQETQYF
TRBV7-8	once	TRBJ2-3	TRBD2	TGTGCCAGCAGCCCGGCCGGGACTAGCGGAGATACGCAGTATTTT	CASSPAGTSGDTQYF
TRBV5-8	-	TRBJ1-4	-	TGTGCCAGCAGCTCAACCACGGGGGAAAAACTGTTTTTT	CASSSTTGEKLFF
TRBV18	many	TRBJ1-1	-	TGTGCCAGCTCACCCCAGGGGAGCAACACTGAAGCTTTCTTT	CASSPQGSNTEAFF
TRBV5-1	-	TRBJ2-5	TRBD2	TGCGCCAGCAGCGCCCTGGCTAGCGGGGAAGAGACCCAGTACTTC	CASSALASGEETQYF
TRBV9	-	TRBJ1-1	-	TGTGCCAGCAGCCCCAGTAGGGCGCCAGGGCCGAGCACTGAAGCTTTCTTT	CASSPSRAPGPSTEAFF
TRBV21-1	-	TRBJ1-4	-	TGTGCCAGCACCGGGCAGAATAATGAAAAACTGTTTTTT	CASTGQNNEKLFF
TRBV6-6	-	TRBJ2-7	-	TGTGCCAGCAGTACCCCCCTTGGCAACGAGCAGTACTTC	CASSTPLGNEQYF
TRBV2	-	TRBJ1-2	-	TGTGCCAGCAGTGAAAGGGGGGGCAGCTTTATTAATGGCTACACCTTC	CASSERGGSFINGYTF
TRBV27	few	TRBJ1-5	-	TGTGCCAGCAGACAGGGTTTTGAGCCCCAGCATTTT	CASRQGFEPQHF
TRBV6-1	-	TRBJ2-7	-	TGTGCCAGCATCCAAGGACCCGGCTACGAGCAGTACTTC	CASIQGPGYEQYF
TRBV10-3	once	TRBJ2-7	-	TGTGCCATCAGGGGGGTTGGCCCCTACGAGCAGTACTTC	CAIRGVGPYEQYF
TRBV5-1	-	TRBJ2-2	-	TGCGCCAGCAGCTCCGCTCAGGCCGGGGAGCTGTTTTTT	CASSSAQAGELFF
TRBV5-3	-	TRBJ2-5	-	TGTGCCAGAACCTTCCGAATGGGCCGGACCCAGTACTTC	CARTFRMGRTQYF
TRBV18	-	TRBJ2-1	-	TGTGCCAGCTCACCACCGGGGACAAGAAACAATAATGAGCAGTTCTTC	CASSPPGTRNNNEQFF
TRBV6-1	-	TRBJ1-3	-	TGTGCCAGCAGTGCAGGTGGAAACACCATATATTTT	CASSAGGNTIYF
TRBV28	once	TRBJ2-7	TRBD2	TGTGCCAGCAGCGGCGGGACTAGCGGATACGAGCAGTACTTC	CASSGGTSGYEQYF
TRBV6-6	-	TRBJ1-5	TRBD1	TGTGCCAGCACCCGCCGACAGGGAGTGGCCAATCAGCCCCAGCATTTT	CASTRRQGVANQPQHF
TRBV7-2	-	TRBJ2-1	TRBD2	TGTGCCAGCAGCTTAGCGATAGCGGGTAATGAGCAGTTCTTC	CASSLAIAGNEQFF
TRBV4-1	-	TRBJ2-1	TRBD2	TGCGCCAGCAGCCAAGAAACTAGCGGGAGGCCGAGGGGTGAGCAGTTCTTC	CASSQETSGRPRGEQFF
TRBV2	-	TRBJ2-7	TRBD1	TGTGCCGCCGGACAGGGCCACGAGCAGTACTTC	CAAGQGHEQYF
TRBV7-2	-	TRBJ1-2	-	TGTGCCAGCAGCTTGGGGCCGGGACGTGGCTACACCTTC	CASSLGPGRGYTF
TRBV6-5	-	TRBJ1-6	-	TGTGCCAGCGGAGCAGGGGTAAATTCACCCCTCCACTTT	CASGAGVNSPLHF
TRBV2	many	TRBJ1-2	TRBD1	TGTGCCAGCGATCCTAGGACAGGGGTGTATGGCTACACCTTC	CASDPRTGVYGYTF
TRBV6-6	-	TRBJ1-2	-	TGTGCCAGCAGTTACCCTGACAGGAACTATGGCTACACCTTC	CASSYPDRNYGYTF
TRBV18	-	TRBJ2-3	TRBD2	TGTGCCAGCTCACCACCGGGCCTAGCGGGAGTCACAGATACGCAGTATTTT	CASSPPGLAGVTDTQYF
TRBV7-2	-	TRBJ2-7	-	TGTGCCAGCAGCCGCCGAAAAACAGGGTCGGCCTACGAGCAGTACTTC	CASSRRKTGSAYEQYF
TRBV29-1	-	TRBJ1-1	TRBD1	TGCAGCGGGACAGGGGCAGCCAACACTGAAGCTTTCTTT	CSGTGAANTEAFF